One T cell receptor beta chain is described in this entry. Its cognate antigen is unknown. The germline CDR1 and CDR2 sequences are MNHNS and SASEGT. The CDR3 runs to 14 residues. Deletions cut 7 bases from V and 3 bases from J, with 13 bases between. Caucasian adults living in Nashville, Tennessee, provided all samples. Investigators divided CD4+ cells into CD45RA+ naive and CD45RA-negative memory subsets. As handled by the study authors: Junction-only immunoSEQ sequences carried no quality scores, so filtering differed. Method: immunoSEQ multiplex PCR; TCRdb's copy keeps in-frame clones and lacks some. The V and J calls and clone size are taken from that table; D and trimming were inferred from the DNA. In the table there are more than 2,000,000 clones, about 92% of which are singletons. This entry belongs to a study of shared clonotypes between healthy human individuals. Points from the study as a whole: Investigators expected sequencing depth to affect clonotype sharing among donors.

V gene TRBV6-1 combines with J gene TRBJ2-1; D perhaps matches TRBD2 (5 bases). Specimen: naive CD4+ T cells from PBMCs. The subset denotes: CD45RA+ positively selected. This sequence was found in a man younger than 35 in good health. Some clones in this sample may be carry-over from other donors' samples. CDR3 in amino acids: CASTKSRDYNEQFF. CDR3 DNA: TGTGCCAGCACTAAATCCCGGGACTACAATGAGCAGTTCTTC.